This T cell receptor beta chain came from a study of memory CD4+ T cells and cytomegalovirus serostatus. Study observations and caveats: CD4+ memory repertoires contained about 40% of the roughly 160 reported CMV TCRbeta sequences.

The CDR3 sequence is 15 residues long. Deletions cut 1 base from V and 7 bases from J, with 15 bases between. Germline V gene sequence: CDR1 SEHNR, CDR2 FQNEAQ (reference sequence). On this clone: What it binds is not known.

The sort gate was single viable CD3+CD4+CD8-CD45RO+ cells for memory CD4+ T cells. Generated by immunoSEQ multiplex PCR, the TCRdb table keeps only in-frame clones and is missing some. The table includes 50,000 to 65,000 clones, about 73% detected once. This chain joins TRBV7-9 and TRBJ2-3; D call uncertain. This TCR came from an adult in good health and CMV-seronegative. Sequenced: memory CD4+ T cells from blood. The CDR3 spells CASSLEGREGYTQYF. For the CDR3, the DNA is TGTGCCAGCAGCTTAGAGGGTAGGGAAGGTTATACGCAGTATTTT.